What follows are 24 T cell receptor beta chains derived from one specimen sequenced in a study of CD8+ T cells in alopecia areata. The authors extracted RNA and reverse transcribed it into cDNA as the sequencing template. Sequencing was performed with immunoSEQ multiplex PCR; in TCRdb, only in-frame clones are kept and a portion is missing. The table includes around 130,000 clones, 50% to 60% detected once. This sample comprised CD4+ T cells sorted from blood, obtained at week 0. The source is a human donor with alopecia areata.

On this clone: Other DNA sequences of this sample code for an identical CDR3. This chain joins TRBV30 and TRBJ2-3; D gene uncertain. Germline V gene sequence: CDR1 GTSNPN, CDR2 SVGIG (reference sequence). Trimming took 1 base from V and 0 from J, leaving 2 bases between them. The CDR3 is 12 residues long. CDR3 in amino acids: CAWSGSTDTQYF. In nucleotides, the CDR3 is TGTGCCTGGAGTGGAAGCACAGATACGCAGTATTTT.

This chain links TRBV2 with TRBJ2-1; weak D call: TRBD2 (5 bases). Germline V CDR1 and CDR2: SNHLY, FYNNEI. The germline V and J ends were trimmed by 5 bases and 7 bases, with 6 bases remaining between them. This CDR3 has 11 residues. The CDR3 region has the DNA TGTGCCAGCAGTTGGAGGAATGAGCAGTTCTTC. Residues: CASSWRNEQFF.

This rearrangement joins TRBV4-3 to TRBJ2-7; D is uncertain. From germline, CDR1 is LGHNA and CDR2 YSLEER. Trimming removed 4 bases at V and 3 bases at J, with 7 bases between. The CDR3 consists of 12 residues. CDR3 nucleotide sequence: TGCGCCAGCAGCCCCAACCACTACGAGCAGTACTTC. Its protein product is CASSPNHYEQYF.

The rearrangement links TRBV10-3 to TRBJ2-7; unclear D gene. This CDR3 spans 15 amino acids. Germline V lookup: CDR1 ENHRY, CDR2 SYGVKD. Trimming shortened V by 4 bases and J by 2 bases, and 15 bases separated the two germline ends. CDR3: CAISAGESNAYEQYF. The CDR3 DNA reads TGTGCCATCAGTGCCGGAGAATCCAACGCCTACGAGCAGTACTTC.

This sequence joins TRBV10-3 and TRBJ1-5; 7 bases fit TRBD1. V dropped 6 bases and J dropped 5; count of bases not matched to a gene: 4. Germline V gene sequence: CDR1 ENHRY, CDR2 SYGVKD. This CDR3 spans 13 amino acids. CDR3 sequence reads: CAISTQGDQPQHF. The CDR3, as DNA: TGTGCCATCAGCACTCAGGGGGATCAGCCCCAGCATTTT.

The CDR3 protein is CASSQEVSPGGGTQYF. The CDR3, as DNA: TGTGCCAGCAGCCAAGAGGTGTCGCCCGGGGGAGGGACCCAGTACTTC. This chain joins TRBV4-2 and TRBJ2-5, with D possibly matching TRBD2 (6 bases). V gave up 0 bases and J gave up 7 bases, with 18 bases separating them. CDR1 is LGHNA, CDR2 YNFKEQ, per germline. This CDR3 is built from 16 residues.

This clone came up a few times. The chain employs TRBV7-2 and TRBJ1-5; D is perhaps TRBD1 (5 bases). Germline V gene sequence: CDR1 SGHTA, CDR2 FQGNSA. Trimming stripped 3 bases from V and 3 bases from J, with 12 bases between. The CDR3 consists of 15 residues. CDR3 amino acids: CASSLRGGTNQPQHF. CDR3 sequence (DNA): TGTGCCAGCAGCTTGCGGGGGGGTACCAATCAGCCCCAGCATTTT.

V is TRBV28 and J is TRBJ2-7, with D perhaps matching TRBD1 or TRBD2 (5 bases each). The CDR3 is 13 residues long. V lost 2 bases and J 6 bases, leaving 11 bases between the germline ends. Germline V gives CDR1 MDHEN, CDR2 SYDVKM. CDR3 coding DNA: TGTGCCAGCAGTTTAACCAGGGAGAGCGAGCAGTACTTC. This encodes CASSLTRESEQYF.

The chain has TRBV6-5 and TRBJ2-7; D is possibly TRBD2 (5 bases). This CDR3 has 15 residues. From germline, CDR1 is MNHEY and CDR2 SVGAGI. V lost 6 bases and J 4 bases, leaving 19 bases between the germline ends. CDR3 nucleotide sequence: TGTGCCAGCAGCCTCACTCACTTACCGGGATACGAGCAGTACTTC. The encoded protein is CASSLTHLPGYEQYF.

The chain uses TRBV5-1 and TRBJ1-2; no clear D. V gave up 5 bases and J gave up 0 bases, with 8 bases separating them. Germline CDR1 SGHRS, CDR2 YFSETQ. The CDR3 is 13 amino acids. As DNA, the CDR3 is TGCGCCAGCAGGGCCACTACTAACTATGGCTACACCTTC. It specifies CASRATTNYGYTF. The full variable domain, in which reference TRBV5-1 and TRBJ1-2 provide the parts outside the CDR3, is KAGVTQTPRYLIKTRGQQVTLSCSPISGHRSVSWYQQTPGQGLQFLFEYFSETQRNKGNFPGRFSGRQFSNSRSEMNVSTLELGDSALYLCASRATTNYGYTFGSGTRLTVV.

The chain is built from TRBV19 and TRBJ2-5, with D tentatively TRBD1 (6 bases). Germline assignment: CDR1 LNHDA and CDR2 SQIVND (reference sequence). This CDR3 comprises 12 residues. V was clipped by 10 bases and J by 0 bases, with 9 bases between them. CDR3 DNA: TGTGCCACTAGGACAGACCAAGAGACCCAGTACTTC. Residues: CATRTDQETQYF.

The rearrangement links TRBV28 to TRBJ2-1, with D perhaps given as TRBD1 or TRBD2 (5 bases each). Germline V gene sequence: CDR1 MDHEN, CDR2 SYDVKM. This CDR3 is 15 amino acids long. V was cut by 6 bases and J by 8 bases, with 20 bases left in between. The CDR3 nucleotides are TGTGCCAGCAGCTCCCTCTCGGGGCCAAAACATGAGCAGTTCTTC. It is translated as CASSSLSGPKHEQFF.

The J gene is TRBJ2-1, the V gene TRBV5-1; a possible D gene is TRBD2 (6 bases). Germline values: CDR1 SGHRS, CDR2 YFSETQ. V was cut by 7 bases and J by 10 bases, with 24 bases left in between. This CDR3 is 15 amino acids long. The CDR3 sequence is CASRPSGLRNPEQFF. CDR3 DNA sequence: TGCGCCAGCCGCCCATCGGGACTCCGAAACCCAGAGCAGTTCTTC.

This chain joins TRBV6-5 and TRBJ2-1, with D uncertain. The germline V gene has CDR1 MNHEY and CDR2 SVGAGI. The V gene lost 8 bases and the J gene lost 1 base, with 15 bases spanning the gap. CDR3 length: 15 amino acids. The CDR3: CASSPERPSYNEQFF. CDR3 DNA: TGTGCCAGCTCCCCGGAAAGGCCATCCTACAATGAGCAGTTCTTC.

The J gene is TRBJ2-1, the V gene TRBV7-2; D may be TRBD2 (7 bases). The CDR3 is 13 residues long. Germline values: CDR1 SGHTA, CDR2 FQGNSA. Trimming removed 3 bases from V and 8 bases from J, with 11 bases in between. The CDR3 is CASSLGGLDEQFF. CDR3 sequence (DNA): TGTGCCAGCAGCTTGGGGGGGCTGGATGAGCAGTTCTTC.

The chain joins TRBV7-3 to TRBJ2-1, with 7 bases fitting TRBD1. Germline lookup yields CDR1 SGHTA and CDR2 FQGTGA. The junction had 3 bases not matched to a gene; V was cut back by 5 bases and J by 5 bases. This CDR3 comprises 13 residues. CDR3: CASSPDRDNEQFF. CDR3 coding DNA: TGTGCCAGCAGCCCAGACAGGGACAATGAGCAGTTCTTC.

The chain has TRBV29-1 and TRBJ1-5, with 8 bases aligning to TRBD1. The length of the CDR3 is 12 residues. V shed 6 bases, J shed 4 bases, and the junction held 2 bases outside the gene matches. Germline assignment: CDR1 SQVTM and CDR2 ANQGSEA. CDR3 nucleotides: TGCAGCGTGGGACAGGAAAATCAGCCCCAGCATTTT. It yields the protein CSVGQENQPQHF.

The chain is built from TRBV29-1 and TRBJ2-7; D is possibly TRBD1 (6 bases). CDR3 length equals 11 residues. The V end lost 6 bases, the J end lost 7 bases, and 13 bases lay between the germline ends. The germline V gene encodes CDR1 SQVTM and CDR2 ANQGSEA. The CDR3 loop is CSVRTDQEQYF. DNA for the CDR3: TGCAGCGTAAGGACAGATCAAGAGCAGTACTTC.

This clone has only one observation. CDR3: CASSLFGYEQYF. The CDR3, as DNA: TGTGCCAGCAGCTTATTCGGGTACGAGCAGTACTTC. The chain links TRBV7-2 to TRBJ2-7, with no clear D. Trimming cost V 2 bases and J 4 bases, with 6 bases left between them. The CDR3 sequence is 12 residues long. Germline V lookup: CDR1 SGHTA, CDR2 FQGNSA.

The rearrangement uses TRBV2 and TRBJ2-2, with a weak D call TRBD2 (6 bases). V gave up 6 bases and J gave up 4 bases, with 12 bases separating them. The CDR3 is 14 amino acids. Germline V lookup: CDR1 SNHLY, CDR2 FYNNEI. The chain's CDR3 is CASSSGVSTGELFF. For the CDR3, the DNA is TGTGCCAGCAGCTCGGGAGTGAGCACCGGGGAGCTGTTTTTT.

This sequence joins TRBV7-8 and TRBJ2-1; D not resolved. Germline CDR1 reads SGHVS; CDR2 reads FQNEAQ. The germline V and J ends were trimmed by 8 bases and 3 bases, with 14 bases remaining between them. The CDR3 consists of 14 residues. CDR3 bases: TGTGCCAGCCTCCCGCGGACCCTCTACAATGAGCAGTTCTTC. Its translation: CASLPRTLYNEQFF.

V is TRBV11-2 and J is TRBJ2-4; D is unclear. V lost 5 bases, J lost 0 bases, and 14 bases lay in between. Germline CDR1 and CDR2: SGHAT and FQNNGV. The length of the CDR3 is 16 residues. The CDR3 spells CASSPDRRIAKNIQYF. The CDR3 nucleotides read TGTGCCAGCAGCCCAGACCGGCGAATAGCCAAAAACATTCAGTACTTC.

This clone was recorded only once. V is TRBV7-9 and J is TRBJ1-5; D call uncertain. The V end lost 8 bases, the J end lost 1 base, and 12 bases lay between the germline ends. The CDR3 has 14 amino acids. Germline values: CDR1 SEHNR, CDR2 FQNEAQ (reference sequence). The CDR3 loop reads CASGPILSNQPQHF. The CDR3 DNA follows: TGTGCCAGCGGCCCCATCCTAAGCAATCAGCCCCAGCATTTT.

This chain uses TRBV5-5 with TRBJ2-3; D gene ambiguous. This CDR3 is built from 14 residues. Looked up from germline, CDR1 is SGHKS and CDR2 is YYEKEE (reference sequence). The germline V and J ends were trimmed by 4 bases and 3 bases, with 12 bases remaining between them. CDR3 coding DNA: TGTGCCAGCAGCCCCTCAAGCGCTACAGATACGCAGTATTTT. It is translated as CASSPSSATDTQYF. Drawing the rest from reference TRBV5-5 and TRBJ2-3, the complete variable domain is DAGVTQSPTHLIKTRGQQVTLRCSPISGHKSVSWYQQVLGQGPQFIFQYYEKEERGRGNFPDRFSARQFPNYSSELNVNALLLGDSALYLCASSPSSATDTQYFGPGTRLTVL.